These 25 T cell receptor beta chains originate from one sample sequenced in a study of blood T cell repertoires in COVID-19. Profiled with immunoSEQ multiplex PCR; TCRdb holds only in-frame clones, not every one. In the table there are around 100,000 clones, over 80% of which are singletons. The specimen was peripheral blood. These receptors came from a woman aged 45-65 years with acute or convalescent COVID-19.

This clone was observed a single time. J is TRBJ2-7 and V is TRBV7-2; D is perhaps TRBD1 (5 bases). The length of the CDR3 is 13 residues. The V gene's germline CDR1 is SGHTA and CDR2 FQGNSA. Trimming left V 3 bases short and J 1 base short, with 7 bases between. CDR3 region: CASSFDSSYEQYF. The DNA for the CDR3 is TGTGCCAGCAGCTTTGACAGTTCCTACGAGCAGTACTTC.

This clone has only a few counts. V usage is TRBV2 and J usage is TRBJ2-2; D perhaps matches TRBD1 (5 bases). V was cut by 5 bases and J by 3 bases, with 13 bases left in between. Germline assignment: CDR1 SNHLY and CDR2 FYNNEI. The CDR3 is made up of 15 amino acids. As DNA, the CDR3 is TGTGCCAGCAGTTTCGGGCAGGGTTACACCGGGGAGCTGTTTTTT. Protein sequence: CASSFGQGYTGELFF.

This clone was observed once. The chain is built from TRBV4-1 and TRBJ1-2, with TRBD1 matching 7 bases. CDR1 and CDR2 (germline): MGHRA, YSYEKL. The V and J ends lost 3 bases and 6 bases, in that order; junction bases with no gene match: 13. The CDR3 is 16 residues long. Here the CDR3 reads CASSQGLSTGRDGYTF. In DNA, the CDR3 is TGCGCCAGCAGCCAGGGATTGTCGACAGGGCGCGATGGCTACACCTTC.

The chain is built from TRBV18 and TRBJ1-2; 8 bases match TRBD1. The CDR3 loop spans 14 amino acids. V gave up 6 bases and J gave up 5 bases; unmatched junction bases: 8. Germline V CDR1 and CDR2: KGHSH, LQKENI. The CDR3 spells CASSSGQERYGYTF. The CDR3 DNA sequence: TGTGCCAGCTCCTCGGGACAGGAGAGGTATGGCTACACCTTC.

DNA for the CDR3: TGTGCCAGCAGTTCAATCCGACAGGGGGTCTCCTACAATGAGCAGTTCTTC. The encoded protein is CASSSIRQGVSYNEQFF. V and J are TRBV28 and TRBJ2-1; 9 bases agree with TRBD1. CDR1 is MDHEN and CDR2 is SYDVKM in the germline V gene. Trimming cost V 4 bases and J 0 bases; bases outside gene matches: 7. The CDR3 extends over 17 amino acids.

This clone was counted a single time. The chain carries TRBV7-9 and TRBJ1-2, with TRBD1 identical over 8 bases. After removal of 5 bases from V and 2 bases from J, the junction contained 7 bases not matched to a gene. CDR1 and CDR2 from the germline V gene are SEHNR and FQNEAQ (reference sequence). CDR3 length: 15 amino acids. As DNA, the CDR3 is TGTGCCAGCAGCCTGGGGCAGGGGGCCAACTATGGCTACACCTTC. It is translated as CASSLGQGANYGYTF.

In this sample, this clone turned up once. The V and J genes are TRBV21-1 and TRBJ1-4. TRBV21-1 is flagged as a pseudogene. The CDR3 extends over 14 amino acids. CDR3 loop: CASSPQGGSEKLFF. CDR3 in DNA: TGTGCCAGCAGCCCCCAGGGAGGGTCTGAAAAACTGTTTTTT.

This clone came up once. This chain links TRBV6-5 with TRBJ2-3; 10 bases match TRBD2. J gave up 6 bases and V 6 bases, and 9 bases lay outside the gene matches. The CDR3 is 15 amino acids. Germline V gene sequence: CDR1 MNHEY, CDR2 SVGAGI. CDR3: CASSTERGGKDTQYF. Written as DNA, the CDR3 is TGTGCCAGCAGCACGGAGCGGGGGGGCAAGGATACGCAGTATTTT.

This clone came up once. The chain joins TRBV15 to TRBJ1-2; TRBD1 is a possible D gene (5 bases). CDR3 size: 15 residues. The V gene's germline CDR1 is LNHNV and CDR2 YYDKDF (reference sequence). V lost 0 bases and J 3 bases, leaving 11 bases between the germline ends. The CDR3 here is CATSRDGGTDYGYTF. The CDR3 DNA reads as TGTGCCACCAGCAGAGATGGGGGGACGGACTATGGCTACACCTTC. The full variable domain, rest sourced from reference TRBV15 and TRBJ1-2, is DAMVIQNPRYQVTQFGKPVTLSCSQTLNHNVMYWYQQKSSQAPKLLFHYYDKDFNNEADTPDNFQSRRPNTSFCFLDIRSPGLGDTAMYLCATSRDGGTDYGYTFGSGTRLTVV.

The V and J genes are TRBV28 and TRBJ2-7; 9 positions match TRBD1. Germline V gives CDR1 MDHEN, CDR2 SYDVKM. The length of the CDR3 is 16 residues. V shed 3 bases, J shed 0 bases, and the junction held 6 bases outside the gene matches. The CDR3 loop is CASSLIGQGNSYEQYF. As DNA, the CDR3 is TGTGCCAGCAGTTTGATCGGACAGGGGAACTCCTACGAGCAGTACTTC.

This rearrangement joins TRBV5-6 to TRBJ1-1; D is ambiguous. Trimming pared 3 bases from V and 8 bases from J, leaving 14 bases between. The CDR3 loop spans 13 amino acids. Germline CDR1 and CDR2: SGHDT and YYEEEE. In DNA form, the CDR3 reads TGTGCCAGCAGCTCGGCGGGAGTCATCGAAGCTTTCTTT. This codes for CASSSAGVIEAFF.

This clone was counted ten times or more. The V and J genes are TRBV19 and TRBJ1-5; the match to TRBD1 covers 7 bases. The CDR3 totals 13 residues. Germline V gives CDR1 LNHDA, CDR2 SQIVND (reference sequence). Trimming removed 9 bases from V and 4 bases from J; junction bases left unmatched: 6. CDR3: CARRSGGNQPQHF. In DNA form, the CDR3 reads TGTGCCAGACGATCAGGGGGGAATCAGCCCCAGCATTTT.

V and J are TRBV24-1 and TRBJ2-3; D may be TRBD1 (6 bases). Germline assignment: CDR1 KGHDR and CDR2 SFDVKD. The CDR3 has 17 amino acids. Trimming left V 2 bases short and J 0 bases short, with 14 bases between. CDR3 nucleotides: TGTGCCACCAGTGATTCCGGGACACTCTATAGCACAGATACGCAGTATTTT. Its protein product is CATSDSGTLYSTDTQYF.

V usage is TRBV27 and J usage is TRBJ2-7; TRBD1 is a possible D gene (6 bases). V was shortened by 6 bases and J by 3 bases, with 21 bases between the two germline ends. Germline CDR1 is MNHEY and CDR2 is SMNVEV (reference sequence). The CDR3 is made up of 16 amino acids. The CDR3 spells CASSYSTGNLNYEQYF. Written as DNA, the CDR3 is TGTGCCAGCAGCTACTCCACAGGGAACCTTAACTACGAGCAGTACTTC.

The genes are TRBV4-3 and TRBJ1-2; D unclear. V shed 2 bases and J shed 5 bases, with 15 bases lying between them. The CDR3 sequence is 15 residues long. Germline V lookup: CDR1 LGHNA, CDR2 YSLEER. The CDR3: CASSQFYGEQYGYTF. CDR3 DNA: TGCGCCAGCAGCCAATTTTATGGTGAACAGTATGGCTACACCTTC.

The chain couples TRBV6-5 to TRBJ2-7, with 7 bases fitting TRBD1. The CDR3 contains 15 residues. Losses at the gene ends were 6 bases for V and 0 bases for J; bases not matched to a gene: 8. Per germline, CDR1 MNHEY and CDR2 SVGAGI. CDR3 sequence reads: CASRSPGQSSYEQYF. The CDR3 nucleotides read TGTGCCAGCAGGTCACCGGGACAGAGCTCCTACGAGCAGTACTTC.

The gene calls are TRBV11-2 and TRBJ2-3; 7 nucleotides line up with TRBD1. The trim removed 5 bases at V and 5 bases at J, leaving 13 bases unmatched. CDR3 size: 16 residues. The germline CDR1 and CDR2 sequences are SGHAT and FQNNGV. CDR3 bases: TGTGCCAGCAGCGGAACAGGGGTAATGAGGGGAGATACGCAGTATTTT. It specifies CASSGTGVMRGDTQYF.

This sequence joins TRBV27 and TRBJ2-5; perhaps TRBD1 as D (5 bases). The germline V gene encodes CDR1 MNHEY and CDR2 SMNVEV (reference sequence). V was clipped by 2 bases and J by 1 base, with 11 bases between them. This CDR3 is built from 15 residues. Here the CDR3 reads CASSLISDSQETQYF. The CDR3 DNA follows: TGTGCCAGCAGTTTAATTTCCGACAGCCAAGAGACCCAGTACTTC.

The chain couples TRBV18 to TRBJ2-7, with TRBD1 as a possible D gene (7 bases). The V and J ends lost 3 bases and 2 bases respectively, with 11 bases between them. The germline CDR1 and CDR2 sequences are KGHSH and LQKENI. The CDR3 spans 14 residues. The CDR3 DNA reads as TGTGCCAGCTCACCTCAGGGGGAGGCCTACGAGCAGTACTTC. Translation gives CASSPQGEAYEQYF.

The chain is built from TRBV2 and TRBJ1-1; D may be TRBD1 (5 bases). In germline, CDR1 is SNHLY, CDR2 FYNNEI. The V end was cut by 6 bases, the J end by 2 bases, with 13 bases between. CDR3 length: 14 residues. Here the CDR3 reads CASRLQDTNTEAFF. The DNA for the CDR3 is TGTGCCAGCAGACTACAGGATACCAACACTGAAGCTTTCTTT. Full variable domain (rest looked up from reference TRBV2 and TRBJ1-1): EPEVTQTPSHQVTQMGQEVILRCVPISNHLYFYWYRQILGQKVEFLVSFYNNEISEKSEIFDDQFSVERPDGSNFTLKIRSTKLEDSAMYFCASRLQDTNTEAFFGQGTRLTVV.

This CDR3 reads CASSLYRGDGNTIYF. The CDR3 nucleotides are TGTGCCAGCAGCCTCTACAGGGGGGATGGAAACACCATATATTTT. This chain uses TRBV3-1 (or the pseudogene TRBV3-2) with TRBJ1-3; 8 bases fit TRBD1. Germline CDR1 is LGHDT and CDR2 is YNNKEL (reference sequence). The ends lost 4 bases at V and 3 bases at J; junction bases unmatched: 5. This CDR3 has 15 amino acids.

For this clone: The germline gene is not matched at one end of the junction; a read error may be the cause. This chain uses TRBV11-2 with TRBJ1-5; D is uncertain. The germline gives CDR1 SGHAT, CDR2 FQNNGV. The CDR3 is made up of 15 amino acids. In DNA form, the CDR3 reads TGTGCCAGCAGTTTAGCAACAGAGCCCAATCAGCCCCAGCATTTT. Translated: CASSLATEPNQPQHF.

The chain has TRBV4-1 and TRBJ1-6; D is unclear. Germline CDR1 reads MGHRA; CDR2 reads YSYEKL. Trimming shortened V by 0 bases and J by 5 bases, and 14 bases separated the two germline ends. The CDR3 is made up of 17 amino acids. CDR3 DNA sequence: TGCGCCAGCAGCCAAGAACGAGGAGGACTGAATAATTCACCCCTCCACTTT. Its protein is CASSQERGGLNNSPLHF.

In this sample, this clone turned up once. The V and J genes are TRBV5-1 and TRBJ2-3; weak D call: TRBD1 (6 bases). V was shortened by 0 bases and J by 0 bases, with 8 bases between the two germline ends. The CDR3 covers 15 residues. Germline V gives CDR1 SGHRS, CDR2 YFSETQ. CDR3 residues: CASSLVGGSTDTQYF. The CDR3 DNA follows: TGCGCCAGCAGCTTGGTAGGGGGAAGCACAGATACGCAGTATTTT.

The rearrangement links TRBV28 to TRBJ2-2; 11 bases fit TRBD1. Per germline, CDR1 MDHEN and CDR2 SYDVKM. V was clipped by 6 bases and J by 5 bases; unmatched bases: 5. The CDR3 is 15 amino acids. In DNA form, the CDR3 reads TGTGCCAGCAGCCCCGGGACAGGGGGGACCGGGGAGCTGTTTTTT. It specifies CASSPGTGGTGELFF.